The 10 T cell receptor beta chains given below trace back to one sample, sequenced in a study of cytomegalovirus exposure and HLA in healthy donors. Primers for the PCR totalled 60 Vbeta and 13 Jbeta. Using immunoSEQ multiplex PCR, the repertoire was profiled, and TCRdb retains in-frame clones only, with some absent. The repertoire holds about 95,000 clones, with 78% as singletons. Sample: PBMCs. These receptors all come from a woman aged 40-49 years in good health and CMV-seropositive.

CDR3 coding DNA: TGCGCCAGCAGGCTGGGGGGGTACGGAGAGCAGTACTTC. Translating gives CASRLGGYGEQYF. The V call is TRBV5-1, the J call TRBJ2-7, with 7 nucleotides matching TRBD2. This CDR3 region has 13 residues. Per the germline V gene, CDR1 is SGHRS and CDR2 is YFSETQ. Trimming cost V 5 bases and J 7 bases; bases outside gene matches: 9. The full variable domain, in which reference TRBV5-1 and TRBJ2-7 provide the parts outside the CDR3, is KAGVTQTPRYLIKTRGQQVTLSCSPISGHRSVSWYQQTPGQGLQFLFEYFSETQRNKGNFPGRFSGRQFSNSRSEMNVSTLELGDSALYLCASRLGGYGEQYFGPGTRLTVT.

In its sample, this clone was seen once. J is TRBJ2-7 and V is TRBV30; 12 nucleotides align to TRBD2. The CDR3 runs to 14 residues. V shed 3 bases, J shed 4 bases, and the junction held 4 bases outside the gene matches. Looked up from germline, CDR1 is GTSNPN and CDR2 is SVGIG (reference sequence). In DNA, the CDR3 is TGTGCCTGGAGAGGACTAGCGGGAAGGTACGAGCAGTACTTC. Translated: CAWRGLAGRYEQYF.

This clone appeared a single time. The J gene is TRBJ2-7, the V gene TRBV30; TRBD2 is a possible D gene (5 bases). CDR3 length equals 15 residues. Trimming stripped 5 bases from V and 3 bases from J, with 20 bases between. From germline, CDR1 is GTSNPN and CDR2 SVGIG (reference sequence). This chain's CDR3 is CAWVTPGKWGYEQYF. CDR3 bases: TGTGCCTGGGTTACCCCCGGGAAGTGGGGCTACGAGCAGTACTTC.

This clone was seen a few times. The genes are TRBV7-9 and TRBJ2-3; TRBD2 agrees at 11 bases. V lost 5 bases, J lost 5 bases, and 9 bases stayed unmatched. Germline V gene data show CDR1 as SEHNR and CDR2 as FQNEAQ (reference sequence). The CDR3 is 16 residues long. CDR3 residues: CASSLDLLAGGDTQYF. CDR3 DNA: TGTGCCAGCAGCCTCGACCTTCTAGCGGGAGGAGATACGCAGTATTTT.

In regard to this clone: Because the CDR3 is missing its conserved closing phenylalanine or tryptophan, this is likely a read error. The DNA is omitted, as the CDR3 cannot be located on it reliably, and the CDR3 follows TCRdb's listing. The chain joins TRBV29-1 to TRBJ2-7; no DNA check was done on the table's D call, TRBD2. Per germline, CDR1 SQVTM and CDR2 ANQGSEA. The CDR3 comprises 8 residues, both ends counted. The CDR3 spells CSVEGGGP.

V usage is TRBV15 and J usage is TRBJ2-2; 7 positions agree with TRBD1. The CDR3 length is 17 residues. After removal of 5 bases from V and 1 base from J, the junction contained 10 bases not matched to a gene. CDR1 and CDR2 from the germline V gene are LNHNV and YYDKDF (reference sequence). CDR3 loop: CATSEEIGTVNTGELFF. Written as DNA, the CDR3 is TGTGCCACCAGCGAAGAAATCGGGACAGTGAACACCGGGGAGCTGTTTTTT.

This chain links TRBV2 with TRBJ1-1, with D maybe TRBD1 (5 bases). V gave up 3 bases and J gave up 2 bases, with 13 bases separating them. The CDR3 has 15 residues. Germline V lookup: CDR1 SNHLY, CDR2 FYNNEI. CDR3 in DNA: TGTGCCAGCAGTGACCTAGGGGTTGCCAACACTGAAGCTTTCTTT. This sequence encodes CASSDLGVANTEAFF. The whole variable domain, remainder taken from reference TRBV2 and TRBJ1-1, is EPEVTQTPSHQVTQMGQEVILRCVPISNHLYFYWYRQILGQKVEFLVSFYNNEISEKSEIFDDQFSVERPDGSNFTLKIRSTKLEDSAMYFCASSDLGVANTEAFFGQGTRLTVV.

This sequence joins TRBV6-1 and TRBJ1-1; D is ambiguous. This CDR3 has 13 amino acids. Germline loops: CDR1 MNHNS, CDR2 SASEGT. Trimming took off 7 bases at V and 6 bases at J, with 15 bases between the two ends. In nucleotides, the CDR3 is TGTGCCAGCATAAGAGGGCCCCCGGCTGAAGCTTTCTTT. It specifies CASIRGPPAEAFF.

This clone showed up just once. This rearrangement joins TRBV2 to TRBJ2-4; a possible D gene is TRBD2 (6 bases). CDR3 length: 16 amino acids. Looked up from germline, CDR1 is SNHLY and CDR2 is FYNNEI. V lost 7 bases to trimming and J lost 0 bases, with 16 bases between them. CDR3: CASTKREDLAKNIQYF. CDR3 in DNA: TGTGCCAGCACTAAGAGGGAGGATTTAGCCAAAAACATTCAGTACTTC.

CDR3 DNA sequence: TGCGCCAGCAGCCAGTACTCACAGGGGACTCAGCCCCAGCATTTT. Protein sequence: CASSQYSQGTQPQHF. This sequence joins TRBV4-1 and TRBJ1-5, with 7 bases lining up with TRBD1. Germline V CDR1 and CDR2: MGHRA, YSYEKL. The CDR3 consists of 15 residues. V trimming: 3 bases; J trimming: 6 bases; junction bases outside the gene matches: 8.